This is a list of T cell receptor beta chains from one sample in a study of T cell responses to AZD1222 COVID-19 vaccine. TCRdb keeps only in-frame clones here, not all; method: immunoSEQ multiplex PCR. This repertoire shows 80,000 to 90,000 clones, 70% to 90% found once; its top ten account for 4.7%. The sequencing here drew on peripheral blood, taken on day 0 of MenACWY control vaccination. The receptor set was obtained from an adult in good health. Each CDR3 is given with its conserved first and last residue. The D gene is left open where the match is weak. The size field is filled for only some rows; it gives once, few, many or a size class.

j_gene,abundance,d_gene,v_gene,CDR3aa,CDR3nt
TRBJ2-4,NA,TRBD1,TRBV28,CASSQTGGADIQYF,TGTGCCAGCAGTCAGACAGGGGGCGCGGACATTCAGTACTTC
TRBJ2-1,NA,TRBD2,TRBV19,CASTFTSGAYNEQFF,TGTGCCAGTACCTTTACTAGCGGGGCCTACAATGAGCAGTTCTTC
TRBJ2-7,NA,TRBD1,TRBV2,CASGDSLPYEQYF,TGTGCCAGCGGGGACAGTCTTCCCTACGAGCAGTACTTC
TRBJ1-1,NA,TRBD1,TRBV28,CASSPNDRAAFF,TGTGCCAGCAGTCCAAACGACAGGGCAGCTTTCTTT
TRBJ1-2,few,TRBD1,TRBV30,CAWSRDRPYGYTF,TGTGCCTGGAGTCGGGACAGACCCTATGGCTACACCTTC
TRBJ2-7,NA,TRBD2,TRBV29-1,CSALAGWDYEQYF,TGCAGCGCACTAGCGGGATGGGACTACGAGCAGTACTTC
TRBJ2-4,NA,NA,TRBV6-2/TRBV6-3,CASSYPGSGSFVGAKNIQYF,TGTGCCAGCAGTTACCCGGGGAGCGGCTCCTTCGTGGGAGCCAAAAACATTCAGTACTTC
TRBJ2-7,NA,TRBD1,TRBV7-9,CASSLPRGRGHYEQYF,TGTGCCAGCAGCTTACCCCGAGGCAGGGGGCACTACGAGCAGTACTTC
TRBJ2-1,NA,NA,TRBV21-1,CASSNGGSRNEQFF,TGTGCCAGCAGCAACGGCGGGAGCAGGAATGAGCAGTTCTTC
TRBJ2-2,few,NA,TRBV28,CASGAPYPPGELFF,TGTGCCAGCGGTGCCCCATACCCCCCCGGGGAGCTGTTTTTT
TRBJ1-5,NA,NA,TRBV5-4,CASSREGNQPQHF,TGTGCCAGCAGCCGGGAGGGCAATCAGCCCCAGCATTTT
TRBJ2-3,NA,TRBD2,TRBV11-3,CASTSSREGHPYTQYF,TGTGCCAGCACCTCAAGCCGGGAGGGCCATCCCTATACGCAGTATTTT
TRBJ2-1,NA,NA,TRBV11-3,CASSPEGRSEQFF,TGTGCCAGCAGCCCTGAGGGGAGGAGTGAGCAGTTCTTC
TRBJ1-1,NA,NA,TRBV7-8,CASSLAGQGRRTEAFF,TGTGCCAGCAGCTTAGCGGGGCAGGGAAGACGCACTGAAGCTTTCTTT
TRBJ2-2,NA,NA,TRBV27,CASSPQGPGELFF,TGTGCCAGCAGTCCCCAGGGTCCCGGGGAGCTGTTTTTT
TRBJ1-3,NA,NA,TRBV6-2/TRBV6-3,CASSYGVSSGNTIYF,TGTGCCAGCAGTTACGGCGTTAGCTCTGGAAACACCATATATTTT
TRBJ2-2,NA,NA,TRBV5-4,CASSLGGARAGTGELFF,TGTGCCAGCAGCTTGGGGGGCGCCAGGGCAGGAACCGGGGAGCTGTTTTTT
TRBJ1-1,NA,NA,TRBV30,CAWSDKVITEAFF,TGTGCCTGGAGTGATAAGGTTATCACTGAAGCTTTCTTT
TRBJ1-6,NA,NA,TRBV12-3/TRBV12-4,CASSPGGSPLHF,TGTGCCAGCAGTCCAGGTGGTTCACCCCTCCACTTT
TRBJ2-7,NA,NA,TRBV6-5,CASSYSGDLYEQYF,TGTGCCAGCAGTTACTCAGGGGACCTCTACGAGCAGTACTTC
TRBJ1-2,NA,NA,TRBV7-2,CASSFDSGYTF,TGTGCCAGCAGCTTCGACAGTGGCTACACCTTC
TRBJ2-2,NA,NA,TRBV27,CASSLSWATGELFF,TGTGCCAGCAGTCTGTCATGGGCCACCGGGGAGCTGTTTTTT
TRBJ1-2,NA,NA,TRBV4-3,CASSQDSPNYGYTF,TGCGCCAGCAGCCAGGACAGTCCGAACTATGGCTACACCTTC
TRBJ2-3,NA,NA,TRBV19,CASSALSGEGQDTQYF,TGTGCCAGTAGTGCCCTTTCGGGAGAGGGGCAAGATACGCAGTATTTT
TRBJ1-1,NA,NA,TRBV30,CAWISRVFTEAFF,TGTGCCTGGATAAGCCGGGTCTTCACTGAAGCTTTCTTT
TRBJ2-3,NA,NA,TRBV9,CASSVEVSPQDTQYF,TGTGCCAGCAGCGTAGAGGTCTCCCCGCAAGATACGCAGTATTTT
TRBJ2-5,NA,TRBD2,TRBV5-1,CASSPGGTSAANFAETQYF,TGCGCCAGCAGCCCCGGGGGGACTAGCGCAGCCAATTTCGCAGAGACCCAGTACTTC
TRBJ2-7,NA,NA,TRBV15,CATSRDRNEQYF,TGTGCCACCAGCAGAGATAGGAACGAGCAGTACTTC
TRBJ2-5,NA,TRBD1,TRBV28,CASMWRGQAGETQYF,TGTGCCAGCATGTGGAGAGGACAGGCCGGGGAGACCCAGTACTTC
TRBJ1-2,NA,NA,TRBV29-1,CSVEPQSGNGYTF,TGCAGCGTTGAACCGCAGTCTGGCAATGGCTACACCTTC
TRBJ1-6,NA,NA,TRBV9,CASTSGSSYNSPLHF,TGTGCCAGCACCTCAGGGAGTTCCTATAATTCACCCCTCCACTTT
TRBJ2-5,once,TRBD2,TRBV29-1,CSAGLAGMTQETQYF,TGCAGCGCCGGACTAGCGGGAATGACCCAAGAGACCCAGTACTTC
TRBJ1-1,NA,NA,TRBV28,CASSLGGSRTEAFF,TGTGCCAGCAGTTTAGGAGGATCTAGGACTGAAGCTTTCTTT
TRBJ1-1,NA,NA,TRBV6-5,CASSYSKDTEAFF,TGTGCCAGCAGTTACTCGAAAGACACTGAAGCTTTCTTT
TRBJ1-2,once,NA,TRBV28,CASSLYQGRDGYTF,TGTGCCAGCAGTTTATACCAGGGGAGGGATGGCTACACCTTC
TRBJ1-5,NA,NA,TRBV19,CATSYKVRNQPQHF,TGTGCCACCTCTTACAAGGTGCGCAATCAGCCCCAGCATTTT
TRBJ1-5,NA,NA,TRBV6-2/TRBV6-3,CASSSYNQPQHF,TGTGCCAGCAGTTCATATAATCAGCCCCAGCATTTT
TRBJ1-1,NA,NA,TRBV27,CASQTGNTEAFF,TGTGCCAGCCAAACAGGGAACACTGAAGCTTTCTTT
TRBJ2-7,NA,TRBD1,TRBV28,CASSLHRGSRYEQYF,TGTGCCAGCAGTTTACACAGGGGAAGTCGGTACGAGCAGTACTTC
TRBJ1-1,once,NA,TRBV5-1,CASSPDTLNTEAFF,TGCGCCAGCAGCCCCGACACCTTGAACACTGAAGCTTTCTTT
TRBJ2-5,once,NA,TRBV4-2,CASSHEMRGGETQYF,TGTGCCAGCAGCCATGAGATGAGGGGAGGAGAGACCCAGTACTTC
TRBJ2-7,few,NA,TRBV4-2,CASSQVSGSSYEQYF,TGTGCCAGCAGCCAAGTTTCGGGATCCTCCTACGAGCAGTACTTC
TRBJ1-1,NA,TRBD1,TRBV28,CASSSLRTGVNTEAFF,TGTGCCAGCAGCTCGTTAAGAACAGGGGTGAACACTGAAGCTTTCTTT
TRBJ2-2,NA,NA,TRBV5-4,CASSRGGEDTGELFF,TGTGCCAGCAGCCGAGGAGGGGAGGACACCGGGGAGCTGTTTTTT
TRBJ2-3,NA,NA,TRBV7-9,CASSFSVLDF,TGTGCCAGCAGCTTTTCGGTCCTAGATTTT